One TCR beta chain is described in this entry. The antigen is undetermined. Method: immunoSEQ multiplex PCR; TCRdb's copy keeps in-frame clones and lacks some. The sample gives 150,000 to 200,000 clones, nearly 90% of which show up once; around 4.4% is in the top ten. The entry originates in a study of cytomegalovirus exposure and HLA in healthy donors. CDR3 length: 16 amino acids. Study-wide results and limits: First-cohort TCR clusters were later found to tend to co-occur in the approximately 120 validation repertoires. In vitro data verified a few CMV-associated chains as specific for CMV antigens.

This clonotype was sampled from a young man in good health and CMV-seropositive. The sequencing input was PBMCs. This chain uses TRBV12-2 with TRBJ1-5; the table's TRBD1 call for D was not verified on the DNA. TRBV12-2 is marked as a pseudogene. As DNA, the CDR3 is TGTGCAAGTCGCTTTACGTGCAGGCATAGCAATCAGCCCCAGCATTTT. It specifies CASRFTCRHSNQPQHF.